These 16 T cell receptor beta chains came from one sample sequenced in a study of CD4 and CD8 cells across lung adenocarcinoma regions. TCRdb redid the calling of the PCR reads with MiXCR, one entry per CDR3 protein. Counted here are around 5,100 distinct CDR3 sequences, about half occurring once; the ten biggest clones make up about 90%. The sequenced sample was CD8+ T cells from the margin of a lung tumor. All receptors come from a male donor with lung adenocarcinoma. The CD4 and CD8 labels of this study may be unreliable.

This clonotype occurred a few times. Here the CDR3 DNA reads TGCGCCAGCAGCCCGGGACAGGGTTTCTACGAGCAGTACTTC. Translated, it gives CASSPGQGFYEQYF. The chain is built from TRBV4-1 and TRBJ2-5; TRBD1 matches at 9 bases. The DNA end is more similar to TRBJ2-7, so the J call may be wrong. CDR3 size: 14 residues. CDR1 is MGHRA and CDR2 is YSYEKL in the germline V gene.

Remarks on this clonotype: Likely a read error: the CDR3 ends without its conserved phenylalanine or tryptophan. Because the CDR3's place on the DNA is in doubt, the DNA is left out and the CDR3 is given as listed by TCRdb. The rearrangement joins TRBV27 to TRBJ2-3; the table names TRBD2, a call not compared with the DNA. Germline V CDR1 and CDR2: MNHEY, SMNVEV (reference sequence). Including both end residues, the CDR3 is 15 amino acids long. CDR3 protein: CASSGGEAYEQYFGP.

V gene TRBV6-1 combines with J gene TRBJ2-5; 9 bases map to TRBD1. The CDR3 spans 16 residues. Looked up from germline, CDR1 is MNHNS and CDR2 is SASEGT. The V segment lost 0 bases and the J segment 1 base; nucleotides outside the gene matches: 3. The CDR3 sequence: CASSEAQTGGQETQYF. The CDR3 coding sequence is TGTGCCAGCAGTGAAGCCCAGACAGGGGGCCAAGAGACCCAGTACTTC.

This clonotype was counted between two and nine times. The V gene is TRBV6-5, the J gene TRBJ2-1; tentatively, D is TRBD2 (6 bases). The CDR3 runs 19 residues. Germline V gene lookup returns CDR1 MNHEY and CDR2 SVGAGI. V was trimmed by 0 bases and J by 0 bases, leaving 18 bases between them. The CDR3 nucleotides read TGTGCCAGCAGTTACTCGATATGGAGGGTAGCGAACTCCTACAATGAGCAGTTCTTC. Amino acid sequence: CASSYSIWRVANSYNEQFF.

The chain has TRBV6-1 and TRBJ2-1; 9 bases match TRBD1. Germline CDR1 reads MNHNS; CDR2 reads SASEGT. This CDR3 region has 16 residues. V shed 1 base and J 7 bases; nucleotides not matched to a gene: 8. CDR3 coding DNA: TGTGCCAGCAGTGAAGTTCACGGGACAGGGAGGAATGAGCAGTTCTTC. Translated: CASSEVHGTGRNEQFF.

This clonotype was detected a few times. This sequence joins TRBV7-2 and TRBJ2-1; TRBD1 agrees at 12 bases. The J call may be in error: the DNA end matches TRBJ2-5 better. The CDR3 has 18 amino acids. Germline V gene data show CDR1 as SGHTA and CDR2 as FQGNSA. CDR3 bases: TGTGCCAGCAGCTTAGTGGGACAGGGGGCTAGTTCGAAGGAGACCCAGTACTTC. It specifies CASSLVGQGASSKETQYF.

The chain carries TRBV9 and TRBJ2-5, with TRBD1 as a possible D gene (6 bases). Deletions cut 0 bases from V and 1 base from J, with 10 bases between. Germline V gives CDR1 SGDLS, CDR2 YYNGEE. CDR3 size: 15 residues. The CDR3 loop is CASSVDGRGQETQYF. As DNA, the CDR3 is TGTGCCAGCAGCGTAGATGGCAGGGGCCAAGAGACCCAGTACTTC. The full variable domain, with the rest looked up from reference TRBV9 and TRBJ2-5, is DSGVTQTPKHLITATGQRVTLRCSPRSGDLSVYWYQQSLDQGLQFLIQYYNGEERAKGNILERFSAQQFPDLHSELNLSSLELGDSALYFCASSVDGRGQETQYFGPGTRLLVL.

With respect to this clonotype: No conserved phenylalanine or tryptophan is present at the end of the CDR3, so a read error is the likely explanation. The rearrangement joins TRBV7-2 to TRBJ2-1; a possible D gene is TRBD2 (6 bases). V lost 5 bases, J lost 4 bases, and 24 bases lay in between. Germline loops: CDR1 SGHTA, CDR2 FQGNSA. The CDR3 loop spans 18 amino acids. CDR3: CASSPPPAGLATYNEQFS. In nucleotides, the CDR3 is TGTGCCAGCAGCCCACCCCCGGCGGGACTCGCCACATACAATGAGCAGTTCTCC.

The chain recombines TRBV6-5 with TRBJ2-7; 10 bases align to TRBD2. The germline gives CDR1 MNHEY, CDR2 SVGAGI. The CDR3 spans 14 residues. Losses at the gene ends were 4 bases for V and 2 bases for J; bases not matched to a gene: 2. The CDR3 protein is CASSFGTSAYEQYF. CDR3 in DNA: TGTGCCAGCAGTTTTGGGACTAGCGCCTACGAGCAGTACTTC.

This chain uses TRBV10-2 with TRBJ2-2; no definite D call. The V end lost 2 bases, the J end lost 0 bases, and 4 bases lay between the germline ends. This CDR3 has 14 amino acids. Germline CDR1 reads WSHSY; CDR2 reads SAAADI. This CDR3 reads CASSERSNTGELFF. CDR3 DNA sequence: TGCGCCAGCAGTGAGAGATCGAACACCGGGGAGCTGTTTTTT.

This clonotype was counted ten times or more. The chain couples TRBV5-1 to TRBJ2-4, with 10 bases that match TRBD2. The V and J ends lost 0 bases and 8 bases, in that order; junction bases with no gene match: 5. CDR1 is SGHRS, CDR2 YFSETQ, per germline. The CDR3 covers 15 residues. The chain's CDR3 is CASSLASGSGDIQYF. CDR3 bases: TGCGCCAGCAGCTTGGCTAGCGGGAGTGGTGACATTCAGTACTTC.

This clonotype was counted many times. This chain uses TRBV6-1 with TRBJ2-1; 8 bases line up with TRBD1. The CDR3 has 15 amino acids. Trimming took 7 bases from V and 9 from J; bases not matched to a gene: 14. Per germline, CDR1 MNHNS and CDR2 SASEGT. The CDR3 region has the DNA TGTGCCAGCATCCCTACAGGGGGGTTTTTCTTTGAGCAGTTCTTC. It yields the protein CASIPTGGFFFEQFF.

The rearrangement uses TRBV27 and TRBJ2-1; weak D call: TRBD1 (5 bases). The DNA end favors TRBJ2-7, so the J call may be wrong. CDR1 is MNHEY, CDR2 SMNVEV, per germline (reference sequence). CDR3 length equals 15 residues. The CDR3 here is CASSFGQGGPYEQYF. DNA of the CDR3: TGTGCCAGCAGTTTTGGGCAGGGTGGTCCCTACGAGCAGTACTTC.

This clonotype was observed a few times. The J gene is TRBJ2-1, the V gene TRBV9; the match to TRBD2 covers 10 bases. Looked up from germline, CDR1 is SGDLS and CDR2 is YYNGEE. The V and J ends lost 8 bases and 2 bases, in that order; junction bases with no gene match: 7. This CDR3 is 15 amino acids long. The CDR3 DNA sequence: TGTGCCAGTACCCTAACTAGCGGGGCCTACAATGAGCAGTTCTTC. It yields the protein CASTLTSGAYNEQFF.

The rearrangement links TRBV6-5 to TRBJ2-1; D is perhaps TRBD1 (6 bases). Matching the DNA end better, TRBJ2-7 makes the J call doubtful. There are 13 residues in the CDR3. Looked up from germline, CDR1 is MNHEY and CDR2 is SVGAGI. The CDR3 nucleotides are TGTGCCAGCAGTAACCGGGACACCTACGAGCAGTACTTC. Its protein is CASSNRDTYEQYF.

The CDR3 loop reads CASSQGPGGSSYNEQFF. In DNA form, the CDR3 reads TGCGCCAGCAGCCAAGGTCCGGGGGGGAGCTCCTACAATGAGCAGTTCTTC. The chain combines TRBV4-1 with TRBJ2-1; 8 nucleotides align to TRBD2. Germline V CDR1 and CDR2: MGHRA, YSYEKL. V shed 1 base and J 0 bases; nucleotides not matched to a gene: 5. CDR3 length equals 17 residues.